This record covers a single TCR beta chain. No antigen is known for it. V lost 4 bases to trimming and J lost 5 bases, with 12 bases between them. This CDR3 is built from 14 residues. Germline CDR1 reads KGHSH; CDR2 reads LQKENI. This entry belongs to a study of blood T cells in healthy people across ages. Findings of the study overall: It was not possible, with unsorted PBMCs, to conclusively compare naive and antigen-experienced cells.

A second roughly 6 to 12 cycle PCR used barcoded and J-beta primers. TCRdb re-analysed the 5' RACE reads in MiXCR, keeping a single row per CDR3 protein. The sample records nearly 1 million distinct CDR3 sequences, roughly 50% being singletons. The specimen was blood. J is TRBJ2-1 and V is TRBV18, with D maybe TRBD1 (6 bases). The sequence was collected from a woman aged 55-69 years in good health. The CDR3, as DNA: TGTGCCAGCTCACGTGGACAGAAGAACAATGAGCAGTTCTTC. This gives the protein CASSRGQKNNEQFF.